Presented here are 29 T cell receptor beta chains from one specimen sequenced in a study of cytomegalovirus exposure and HLA in healthy donors. The PCR employed 60 Vbeta primers together with 13 Jbeta primers. Sequencing was performed with immunoSEQ multiplex PCR; in TCRdb, only in-frame clones are kept and a portion is missing. The sample consists of about 98,000 clones, about two thirds of them appearing once. The sample comprised PBMCs. These receptors were obtained from a female donor in good health and CMV-seronegative.

This sequence joins TRBV6-1 and TRBJ2-3, with 7 bases that match TRBD2. CDR1 and CDR2 from the germline V gene are MNHNS and SASEGT. V was clipped by 4 bases and J by 1 base; unmatched bases: 14. This CDR3 has 18 residues. The CDR3 DNA follows: TGTGCCAGCAGTGCCCAAGGGATGACTAGCAGTCGCACAGATACGCAGTATTTT. This gives the protein CASSAQGMTSSRTDTQYF.

The chain couples TRBV29-1 to TRBJ2-7, with 9 bases that match TRBD1. V was pared by 7 bases and J by 7 bases, with 5 bases of the junction left unmatched. CDR1 is SQVTM, CDR2 ANQGSEA, per germline. CDR3 size: 11 residues. The DNA for the CDR3 is TGCAGCGGCCGGACAGGGGCGGAGCAGTACTTC. As protein: CSGRTGAEQYF.

This chain connects TRBV11-2 to TRBJ2-1; a weak D match, TRBD1 (7 bases). The germline V and J ends were trimmed by 5 bases and 4 bases, with 15 bases remaining between them. CDR1 is SGHAT and CDR2 is FQNNGV in the germline V gene. This CDR3 contains 15 residues. CDR3 loop: CASSIGGGRYNEQFF. DNA of the CDR3: TGTGCCAGCAGCATCGGAGGGGGCCGGTACAATGAGCAGTTCTTC.

The table lists this clone with many counts. The chain recombines TRBV10-1 with TRBJ2-7, with a weak D call TRBD1 (5 bases). Germline CDR1 reads WNHNN; CDR2 reads SYGVQD (reference sequence). V lost 7 bases, J lost 4 bases, and 23 bases lay in between. This CDR3 is built from 16 residues. The CDR3 DNA reads as TGCGCCAGCATGCCCCCCACACAGGTGGGTACATACGAGCAGTACTTC. Protein product: CASMPPTQVGTYEQYF.

The genes are TRBV2 and TRBJ2-7, with D possibly matching TRBD1 (6 bases). V was shortened by 10 bases and J by 2 bases, with 27 bases between the two germline ends. Germline assignment: CDR1 SNHLY and CDR2 FYNNEI. This CDR3 is 17 amino acids long. DNA of the CDR3: TGTGCCATCGACGGTAGGATCAGGACAGCGGTAACCTACGAGCAGTACTTC. Its translation is CAIDGRIRTAVTYEQYF.

V gene TRBV28 combines with J gene TRBJ2-7; D might be TRBD2 (5 bases). V gave up 4 bases and J gave up 0 bases, with 10 bases separating them. Germline V gives CDR1 MDHEN, CDR2 SYDVKM. The CDR3 has 14 residues. The chain's CDR3 is CASSSTGFSYEQYF. In DNA form, the CDR3 reads TGTGCCAGCAGTTCGACGGGATTCTCCTACGAGCAGTACTTC.

This chain joins TRBV10-3 and TRBJ1-2; possible D gene TRBD1, 5 bases. This CDR3 region has 16 residues. V shed 0 bases and J shed 0 bases, with 11 bases lying between them. Germline assignment: CDR1 ENHRY and CDR2 SYGVKD. DNA for the CDR3: TGTGCCATCAGTGAGTCCGAGACAGAAGCTAACTATGGCTACACCTTC. Residues: CAISESETEANYGYTF.

CDR3 nucleotides: TGTGCCAGCAGCGGTGGCGGTTTAGCTAACTATGGCTACACCTTC. Amino acids: CASSGGGLANYGYTF. The genes are TRBV25-1 and TRBJ1-2; D is uncertain. The ends were cut back, 6 bases at V and 0 bases at J, with 14 bases in the middle. The CDR3 has 15 amino acids. The germline gives CDR1 MGHDK, CDR2 SYGVNS.

The chain links TRBV10-1 to TRBJ2-1; TRBD2 matches 7 bases. The CDR3 is 12 amino acids. The germline gives CDR1 WNHNN, CDR2 SYGVQD (reference sequence). With V trimmed by 10 bases and J by 3 bases, 3 bases remained unmatched. CDR3 nucleotide sequence: TGCGCCACTCGGGGGGTCTACAATGAGCAGTTCTTC. Protein product: CATRGVYNEQFF.

The genes are TRBV6-1 and TRBJ1-1, with D perhaps matching TRBD1 (6 bases). Germline loops: CDR1 MNHNS, CDR2 SASEGT. This CDR3 comprises 13 residues. The ends were cut back, 6 bases at V and 2 bases at J, with 10 bases in the middle. The CDR3 bases are TGTGCCAGCAGATGGGGGCCCAACACTGAAGCTTTCTTT. Its protein product is CASRWGPNTEAFF.

The CDR3: CAWSFPGTKNTEAFF. CDR3 coding DNA: TGTGCCTGGAGTTTTCCTGGGACAAAGAACACTGAAGCTTTCTTT. The gene calls are TRBV30 and TRBJ1-1; the D gene is possibly TRBD1 (6 bases). V was shortened by 2 bases and J by 1 base, with 14 bases between the two germline ends. CDR3 length: 15 residues. CDR1 is GTSNPN, CDR2 SVGIG, per germline (reference sequence).

This chain links TRBV12-5 with TRBJ1-1; TRBD1 aligns across 8 bases. After removal of 2 bases from V and 5 bases from J, the junction contained 7 bases not matched to a gene. Germline CDR1 LGHNT, CDR2 FRNRAP. The CDR3 loop spans 15 amino acids. CDR3 sequence reads: CASGLIDRGLTEAFF. The CDR3, as DNA: TGTGCTAGTGGTTTGATCGACAGGGGTTTGACTGAAGCTTTCTTT.

The rearrangement links TRBV13 to TRBJ2-1; TRBD1 matches at 10 bases. The CDR3 is 15 residues long. Trimming took 5 bases from V and 3 from J; bases not matched to a gene: 4. CDR1 PRHDT and CDR2 FYEKMQ come from the germline V gene (reference sequence). The CDR3 sequence is CASSVWTGGYNEQFF. The CDR3 region has the DNA TGTGCCAGCAGCGTCTGGACAGGGGGCTACAATGAGCAGTTCTTC.

The J gene is TRBJ2-2, the V gene TRBV2, with 7 bases lining up with TRBD1. The germline gives CDR1 SNHLY, CDR2 FYNNEI. The trim removed 6 bases at V and 6 bases at J, leaving 13 bases unmatched. This CDR3 region has 16 residues. CDR3 in amino acids: CASRAPGTDSSGELFF. In DNA form, the CDR3 reads TGTGCCAGCAGGGCCCCGGGGACAGATTCCTCCGGGGAGCTGTTTTTT.

In its sample, this clone was seen a few times. The chain has TRBV6-6 and TRBJ1-2, with 11 positions matching TRBD1. The V segment lost 5 bases and the J segment 0 bases; nucleotides outside the gene matches: 5. Germline values: CDR1 MNHNY, CDR2 SVGAGI (reference sequence). This CDR3 has 16 amino acids. The CDR3 DNA is TGTGCCAGCAGTCCCGGGACAGGGGGGACTAACTATGGCTACACCTTC. Translating it yields CASSPGTGGTNYGYTF.

The CDR3 region is CASSPRSGTRVPYEQYF. In DNA, the CDR3 is TGCGCCAGCAGCCCTCGCTCTGGGACTAGAGTTCCCTACGAGCAGTACTTC. The rearrangement uses TRBV5-1 and TRBJ2-7; 8 bases align to TRBD2. The CDR3 is 17 amino acids. V shed 4 bases and J 2 bases; nucleotides not matched to a gene: 14. The germline gives CDR1 SGHRS, CDR2 YFSETQ.

The CDR3 nucleotides read TGTGCCAGTAGTAAGGGACAGGGGGCCTATCAGCCCCAGCATTTT. Its translation is CASSKGQGAYQPQHF. This chain links TRBV19 with TRBJ1-5; 12 bases are shared with TRBD1. The CDR3 has 15 residues. Looked up from germline, CDR1 is LNHDA and CDR2 is SQIVND (reference sequence). With V trimmed by 4 bases and J by 5 bases, 3 bases remained unmatched.

J is TRBJ2-5 and V is TRBV19; 12 bases are shared with TRBD2. The CDR3 has 17 residues. Looked up from germline, CDR1 is LNHDA and CDR2 is SQIVND (reference sequence). The J segment lost 2 bases and the V segment lost 0 bases, leaving 4 bases of the junction unmatched. CDR3 nucleotide sequence: TGTGCCAGTAGTATAGAACTAGCGGGGGGAAAACAAGAGACCCAGTACTTC. It specifies CASSIELAGGKQETQYF. The full variable domain, with the rest looked up from reference TRBV19 and TRBJ2-5, is DGGITQSPKYLFRKEGQNVTLSCEQNLNHDAMYWYRQDPGQGLRLIYYSQIVNDFQKGDIAEGYSVSREKKESFPLTVTSAQKNPTAFYLCASSIELAGGKQETQYFGPGTRLLVL.

The chain combines TRBV5-4 with TRBJ2-1, with a possible D match to TRBD2 (7 bases). This CDR3 is 15 amino acids long. V lost 5 bases, J lost 4 bases, and 16 bases lay in between. CDR1 is SGHNT, CDR2 YYREEE, per germline (reference sequence). The CDR3 sequence: CASSPLGGGYNEQFF. In nucleotides, the CDR3 is TGTGCCAGCAGTCCACTAGGGGGGGGATACAATGAGCAGTTCTTC. Based on the CDR3 plus reference TRBV5-4 and TRBJ2-1, the full variable domain is ETGVTQSPTHLIKTRGQQVTLRCSSQSGHNTVSWYQQALGQGPQFIFQYYREEENGRGNFPPRFSGLQFPNYSSELNVNALELDDSALYLCASSPLGGGYNEQFFGPGTRLTVL.

The chain couples TRBV11-2 to TRBJ1-1; no reliable D call. Germline CDR1 is SGHAT and CDR2 is FQNNGV. The CDR3 has 14 residues. V lost 7 bases and J 1 base, leaving 13 bases between the germline ends. The CDR3 here is CASTGNPWNTEAFF. The CDR3 nucleotides are TGTGCCAGCACCGGTAACCCCTGGAACACTGAAGCTTTCTTT. The whole variable domain, filled in from reference TRBV11-2 and TRBJ1-1, reads EAGVAQSPRYKIIEKRQSVAFWCNPISGHATLYWYQQILGQGPKLLIQFQNNGVVDDSQLPKDRFSAERLKGVDSTLKIQPAKLEDSAVYLCASTGNPWNTEAFFGQGTRLTVV.

This clone came up a few times. The chain uses TRBV19 and TRBJ1-6; TRBD1 aligns across 12 bases. The CDR3 has 17 amino acids. With V trimmed by 3 bases and J by 8 bases, 8 bases remained unmatched. CDR1 is LNHDA and CDR2 is SQIVND in the germline V gene (reference sequence). Here the CDR3 reads CASSIRDRGRFDSPLHF. In DNA, the CDR3 is TGTGCCAGTAGTATCCGGGACAGGGGGCGATTCGATTCACCCCTCCACTTT.

V and J are TRBV6-4 and TRBJ1-5; D remains ambiguous. Trimming stripped 3 bases from V and 7 bases from J, with 10 bases between. CDR1 and CDR2 from the germline V gene are MRHNA and SNTAGT. The CDR3 has 13 amino acids. The DNA for the CDR3 is TGTGCCAGCAGTGAGGAGGGCGGGCAGCCCCAGCATTTT. It encodes CASSEEGGQPQHF.

This chain joins TRBV6-5 and TRBJ1-1; possibly TRBD1 for D (6 bases). This CDR3 has 15 residues. The V and J ends lost 4 bases and 4 bases respectively, with 16 bases between them. Germline lookup yields CDR1 MNHEY and CDR2 SVGAGI. CDR3 DNA: TGTGCCAGCAGTTCGCGAGGGGGGGCGACCACTGAAGCTTTCTTT. Encoded protein: CASSSRGGATTEAFF.

This chain uses TRBV6-5 with TRBJ2-2, with D possibly matching TRBD2 (6 bases). V was shortened by 6 bases and J by 5 bases, with 13 bases between the two germline ends. There are 14 residues in the CDR3. Germline CDR1 is MNHEY and CDR2 is SVGAGI. The CDR3 loop is CASSTWGRTGELFF. CDR3 nucleotide sequence: TGTGCCAGCAGCACCTGGGGGAGGACCGGGGAGCTGTTTTTT.

This clone has only a few counts. This chain uses TRBV9 with TRBJ1-5; tentatively, D is TRBD1 (5 bases). Trimming removed 4 bases at V and 3 bases at J, with 11 bases between. Germline CDR1 reads SGDLS; CDR2 reads YYNGEE. The CDR3 consists of 14 residues. CDR3 amino acids: CASSQGGYNQPQHF. The CDR3 coding sequence is TGTGCCAGCAGCCAGGGTGGTTACAATCAGCCCCAGCATTTT.

This clone appeared a few times. The J gene is TRBJ2-2, the V gene TRBV11-2, with D possibly being TRBD1 (6 bases). The CDR3 extends over 10 amino acids. Germline CDR1 SGHAT, CDR2 FQNNGV. Trimming took off 4 bases at V and 13 bases at J, with 7 bases between the two ends. The CDR3 DNA reads as TGTGCCAGCAGCTCGACAGGGCTGTTTTTT. Encoded protein: CASSSTGLFF.

This clone was observed a handful of times. This chain links TRBV6-5 with TRBJ1-2; 7 bases align to TRBD1. V lost 5 bases to trimming and J lost 4 bases; unmatched junction nucleotides: 10. CDR1 MNHEY and CDR2 SVGAGI come from the germline V gene. This CDR3 is built from 15 residues. The CDR3 is CASSHQGGSGYGYTF. The CDR3 DNA reads as TGTGCCAGCAGTCACCAGGGGGGCAGCGGCTATGGCTACACCTTC.

CDR3 nucleotides: TGTGCCAGTACTAAGAGCTGGGCAAACCAGAATGAGCAGTTCTTC. This translates into CASTKSWANQNEQFF. The chain uses TRBV19 and TRBJ2-1, with D unresolved. Trimming stripped 7 bases from V and 7 bases from J, with 20 bases between. The CDR3 is 15 amino acids. Germline CDR1 is LNHDA and CDR2 is SQIVND (reference sequence). Drawing the rest from reference TRBV19 and TRBJ2-1, the complete variable domain is DGGITQSPKYLFRKEGQNVTLSCEQNLNHDAMYWYRQDPGQGLRLIYYSQIVNDFQKGDIAEGYSVSREKKESFPLTVTSAQKNPTAFYLCASTKSWANQNEQFFGPGTRLTVL.

The gene calls are TRBV25-1 and TRBJ1-1, with TRBD1 matching over 7 bases. V lost 0 bases and J lost 4; bases outside the gene matches: 5. CDR3 size: 15 residues. In germline, CDR1 is MGHDK, CDR2 SYGVNS. CDR3 DNA sequence: TGTGCCAGCAGTGAATATGGGGACAGCCGCACTGAAGCTTTCTTT. Translation gives CASSEYGDSRTEAFF.